One and the same sample provided the 8 T cell receptor beta chains below, sequenced in a study of shared clonotypes between healthy human individuals. The table came from immunoSEQ multiplex PCR; TCRdb's copy has only in-frame clones and leaves some out. The table includes 1 million to 1.3 million clones, about four fifths detected once. Sequencing was carried out using memory CD4+ T cells from PBMCs. The subset: CD45RA-negative fraction. The source is a man between 18 and 35 years old in good health. Some clones in this sample may be carry-over from other donors' samples.

A few counts support this clone. This chain joins TRBV7-2 and TRBJ1-1; possible D gene TRBD1, 5 bases. Trimming cost V 2 bases and J 4 bases, with 11 bases left between them. CDR3 length equals 14 residues. Germline-derived CDR1 and CDR2 are SGHTA and FQGNSA. DNA of the CDR3: TGTGCCAGCAGCTTAATAACAGGTGGCACTGAAGCTTTCTTT. Protein product: CASSLITGGTEAFF.

The chain carries TRBV30 and TRBJ1-1; D gene uncertain. The germline V gene encodes CDR1 GTSNPN and CDR2 SVGIG (reference sequence). The length of the CDR3 is 12 residues. Trimming removed 4 bases at V and 4 bases at J, with 10 bases between. CDR3 nucleotide sequence: TGTGCCTGGACCACGTCGGCCACTGAAGCTTTCTTT. It is translated as CAWTTSATEAFF.

The rearrangement uses TRBV5-1 and TRBJ1-1; possibly TRBD1 for D (5 bases). From germline, CDR1 is SGHRS and CDR2 YFSETQ. The CDR3 contains 16 residues. V gave up 0 bases and J gave up 5 bases, with 17 bases separating them. CDR3 protein: CASSLGHGAGWTEAFF. The CDR3 DNA reads TGCGCCAGCAGCTTGGGCCACGGGGCAGGGTGGACTGAAGCTTTCTTT.

This clone was picked up a small number of times. The chain couples TRBV6-5 to TRBJ2-7; D possibly corresponds to TRBD2 (6 bases). Germline V gives CDR1 MNHEY, CDR2 SVGAGI. This CDR3 spans 15 amino acids. V lost 7 bases and J 1 base, leaving 17 bases between the germline ends. CDR3 sequence: CASNPLGGRSYEQYF. CDR3 nucleotide sequence: TGTGCCAGCAACCCTTTGGGGGGTAGGTCCTACGAGCAGTACTTC.

V gene TRBV29-1 combines with J gene TRBJ1-4; no clear D gene. V was cut by 1 base and J by 7 bases, with 7 bases left in between. This CDR3 has 12 amino acids. Germline V gene data show CDR1 as SQVTM and CDR2 as ANQGSEA. The CDR3 DNA sequence: TGCAGCGTTGAAGTTGGGAGTGAAAAACTGTTTTTT. Translation gives CSVEVGSEKLFF.

V usage is TRBV6-1 and J usage is TRBJ2-5; 8 nucleotides align to TRBD1. The germline V gene has CDR1 MNHNS and CDR2 SASEGT. The CDR3 has 14 residues. CDR3 DNA: TGTACCACCCTGGGGTCCAGGGGGCCGAGGACCCAGTACTTC. Translating it yields CTTLGSRGPRTQYF.

The chain employs TRBV7-2 and TRBJ2-3; a possible D gene is TRBD2 (6 bases). V lost 5 bases to trimming and J lost 14 bases, with 20 bases between them. CDR1 and CDR2 (germline): SGHTA, FQGNSA. The CDR3 runs to 13 residues. The CDR3 DNA reads as TGTGCCAGCAGCACAAAAGTGGGACTTTCTGGGTATTTT. It yields the protein CASSTKVGLSGYF. The full variable domain, its missing parts supplied by reference TRBV7-2 and TRBJ2-3, is GAGVSQSPSNKVTEKGKDVELRCDPISGHTALYWYRQSLGQGLEFLIYFQGNSAPDKSGLPSDRFSAERTGGSVSTLTIQRTQQEDSAVYLCASSTKVGLSGYFGPGTRLTVL.

V is TRBV28 and J is TRBJ2-5; D gene ambiguous. This CDR3 has 16 residues. CDR1 and CDR2 (germline): MDHEN, SYDVKM. The V gene lost 5 bases and the J gene lost 3 bases, with 19 bases spanning the gap. DNA of the CDR3: TGTGCCAGCAGTATCCATTGGGCACAGCGAAAAGAGACCCAGTACTTC. As protein: CASSIHWAQRKETQYF.